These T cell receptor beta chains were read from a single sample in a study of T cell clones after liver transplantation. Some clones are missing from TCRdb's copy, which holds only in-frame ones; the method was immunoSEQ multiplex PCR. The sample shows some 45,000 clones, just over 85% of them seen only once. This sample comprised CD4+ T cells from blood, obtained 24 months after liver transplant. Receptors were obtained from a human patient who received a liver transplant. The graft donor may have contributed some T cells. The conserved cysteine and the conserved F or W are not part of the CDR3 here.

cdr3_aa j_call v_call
ASSYLTGPSSYEQY TRBJ2-7 TRBV7-6
ASSRGTLVSGEQF TRBJ2-1 TRBV7-8
ASSKIGSGSYEQY TRBJ2-7 TRBV19
ASSVGFGTGFSGANVLT TRBJ2-6 TRBV9
ASSPRQGVQPQH TRBJ1-5 TRBV21-1
ASSSPGLPPQETQY TRBJ2-5 TRBV28
ASSVAGESYNEQF TRBJ2-1 TRBV9
ASSQGPLTTSSYNEQF TRBJ2-1 TRBV4-2
ASSPGYRENTEAF TRBJ1-1 TRBV5-1
ASSTGQRSRYGYT TRBJ1-2 TRBV11-2
ASGLVPSGRAHNEQF TRBJ2-1 TRBV12-5
SADGSFEQY TRBJ2-7 TRBV20-1
ASRETGGGEKLF TRBJ1-4 TRBV27
ASSPPPGLGYT TRBJ1-2 TRBV28
ASSPSVSSFEQY TRBJ2-7 TRBV5-1
ASSVGGVGYT TRBJ1-2 TRBV7-9
ASRRDRANYGYT TRBJ1-2 TRBV27
ASSPVGEQY TRBJ2-7 TRBV7-9
ASMGKTTQETQY TRBJ2-5 TRBV6-6
ASSTQLNNYGYT TRBJ1-2 TRBV19
ASSLSGASYGYT TRBJ1-2 TRBV7-2
ASSLGSREFYEQY TRBJ2-7 TRBV7-2
ASSQGLAGANEQY TRBJ2-7 TRBV18
AISGGGNYGYT TRBJ1-2 TRBV10-3
ASRGPGLAGGQTDTQY TRBJ2-3 TRBV2
ASSLVVNPNTEAF TRBJ1-1 TRBV5-6
ATMTGAYGYT TRBJ1-2 TRBV6-5